This T cell receptor (beta chain) was profiled in a study of blood T cell repertoires in COVID-19. The overall study: Italy, Spain and the United States were the sources of the convalescent and acute COVID-19 samples. From T cells, B-cell-depleted T cells, or PBMCs came the material, which was cDNA or gDNA.

Everyone who took part was roughly 18 to 89 years old, and they came from 24 US areas. Which cohort a participant joined came from the clinical history participants gave. TCRdb's copy holds only in-frame clones and misses some; the assay was immunoSEQ multiplex PCR. Of about 250,000 clones detected, 70% to 90% appear once; the ten largest clones hold 15% to 18%. CDR3 size: 13 residues. Germline CDR1 is SGHVS and CDR2 is FQNEAQ. The V gene lost 4 bases and the J gene lost 5 bases, with 11 bases spanning the gap. The sample taken for sequencing was PBMCs or T cells enriched from blood (not recorded which). The gene calls are TRBV7-8 and TRBJ1-1; D ambiguous. This TCR was recovered from a young man who had recovered from COVID-19. The CDR3 nucleotides read TGTGCCAGCAGCTCCGGGAGACCGACTGAAGCTTTCTTT. Translation: CASSSGRPTEAFF.